One sample yielded the 10 T cell receptor beta chains listed below, sequenced in a study of identical twins (TCRdb year 2016). Libraries came from 5' RACE. The sequencing machine was an Illumina HiSeq 2000. TCRdb redid the processing of the public reads, applying fastp at Q25 and MiXCR, and retained in-frame beta chains. Each entry is one CDR3 protein sequence, shown with its most common DNA and genes. The sample table records about 1.7 million distinct CDR3 sequences; about 31% of these occur just once. 0.27% of the sample goes to the ten largest clones. Sequencing input: cord blood. The receptors were gathered from a newborn girl in good health.

This clonotype was detected a few times. The chain couples TRBV3-1 to TRBJ2-6; maybe TRBD2 (5 bases). V lost 3 bases and J lost 4, with 10 bases in between. The CDR3 spans 15 residues. CDR1 LGHDT and CDR2 YNNKEL come from the germline V gene (reference sequence). The CDR3 loop reads CASSHRRRGANVLTF. The CDR3 DNA reads as TGTGCCAGCAGCCATCGGAGGCGGGGGGCCAACGTCCTGACTTTC.

With regard to this clonotype: With a much larger clone just one base away, this may be a read error. Here the CDR3 reads CSESGLAGSSTDTQYF. The DNA for the CDR3 is TGCAGTGAAAGCGGACTAGCGGGCTCTAGCACAGATACGCAGTATTTT. The gene calls are TRBV20-1 and TRBJ2-3, with 11 positions matching TRBD2. The germline V gene encodes CDR1 DFQATT and CDR2 SNEGSKA (reference sequence). V was pared by 7 bases and J by 0 bases, with 9 bases of the junction left unmatched. This CDR3 contains 16 residues.

This clonotype was found a few times. The chain couples TRBV28 to TRBJ2-7, with 11 nucleotides matching TRBD2. V was clipped by 4 bases and J by 4 bases; unmatched bases: 6. CDR3 length: 15 amino acids. The germline V gene has CDR1 MDHEN and CDR2 SYDVKM. CDR3 DNA sequence: TGTGCCAGCAGTTCGAGGACTAGCGGGTGGTACGAGCAGTACTTC. Amino acid sequence: CASSSRTSGWYEQYF.

This clonotype was detected a few times. J is TRBJ2-5 and V is TRBV10-3; 7 bases are a match to TRBD2. Germline loops: CDR1 ENHRY, CDR2 SYGVKD. V lost 5 bases to trimming and J lost 2 bases; unmatched junction nucleotides: 8. The CDR3 extends over 15 amino acids. Written as DNA, the CDR3 is TGTGCCATCAGTACTACAGCGGGGCCTCAAGAGACCCAGTACTTC. It yields the protein CAISTTAGPQETQYF.

The chain has TRBV5-6 and TRBJ2-7; 8 nucleotides match TRBD1. Germline V gives CDR1 SGHDT, CDR2 YYEEEE. The CDR3 is 15 amino acids. Trimming cost V 4 bases and J 0 bases; bases outside gene matches: 6. The CDR3, as DNA: TGTGCCAGCAGCGGCCGGGACAGGCCCTCCTACGAGCAGTACTTC. Protein product: CASSGRDRPSYEQYF. The variable domain in full, with the rest retrieved from reference TRBV5-6 and TRBJ2-7, is DAGVTQSPTHLIKTRGQQVTLRCSPKSGHDTVSWYQQALGQGPQFIFQYYEEEERQRGNFPDRFSGHQFPNYSSELNVNALLLGDSALYLCASSGRDRPSYEQYFGPGTRLTVT.

The sample holds a few counts of this clonotype. V gene TRBV3-1 combines with J gene TRBJ2-5; D perhaps matches TRBD2 (6 bases). Per the germline V gene, CDR1 is LGHDT and CDR2 is YNNKEL (reference sequence). Trimming pared 8 bases from V and 4 bases from J, leaving 11 bases between. CDR3 length: 12 residues. CDR3 bases: TGTGCCAGCGCTAGCGTTACAGAGACCCAGTACTTC. The encoded protein is CASASVTETQYF.

This clonotype was observed at least ten times. J is TRBJ2-3 and V is TRBV4-2, with 7 nucleotides matching TRBD2. This CDR3 is built from 15 residues. V lost 4 bases and J lost 7; bases outside the gene matches: 11. The V gene's germline CDR1 is LGHNA and CDR2 YNFKEQ. Written as DNA, the CDR3 is TGTGCCAGCAGCCGACAGACTAGCCCCCGAAATACGCAGTATTTT. Protein product: CASSRQTSPRNTQYF.

The chain employs TRBV27 and TRBJ2-7; no clear D gene. The germline gives CDR1 MNHEY, CDR2 SMNVEV (reference sequence). The CDR3 consists of 13 residues. Between the trimmed V and J ends, which lost 6 bases and 2 bases, there was a span of 11 bases. CDR3 protein: CASRFQATYEQYF. CDR3 nucleotides: TGTGCCAGCAGGTTCCAGGCGACCTACGAGCAGTACTTC.

This clonotype has just a few counts. The V gene is TRBV5-1, the J gene TRBJ2-1, with D perhaps TRBD2 (7 bases). The CDR3 covers 14 residues. Germline loops: CDR1 SGHRS, CDR2 YFSETQ. Deletions cut 3 bases from V and 7 bases from J, with 14 bases between. The CDR3 DNA reads TGCGCCAGCAGCTCTAGGGGGGGCCTGAATGAGCAGTTCTTC. Translating gives CASSSRGGLNEQFF.

The chain carries TRBV7-2 and TRBJ2-1; a weak D match, TRBD2 (6 bases). Germline CDR1 is SGHTA and CDR2 is FQGNSA. CDR3 size: 15 residues. Trimming took off 3 bases at V and 7 bases at J, with 16 bases between the two ends. The CDR3 is CASSFRGMLPNEQFF. CDR3 coding DNA: TGTGCCAGCAGCTTCCGGGGGATGCTACCAAATGAGCAGTTCTTC.